This TCR beta chain was observed in a study of blood T cell repertoires in COVID-19. In the study overall: PBMCs, B-cell-depleted T cells, or T cells were the source of the cDNA or gDNA that made up the material.

The Seattle patients joined while their infection was active and were tracked longitudinally afterward. Trimming removed 0 bases from V and 13 bases from J; junction bases left unmatched: 5. Germline lookup yields CDR1 LNHNV and CDR2 YYDKDF (reference sequence). The CDR3 length is 13 residues. Methods used by the authors: Nucleated cell counts were estimated from reference gene primer amplification. This table comes from immunoSEQ multiplex PCR, and its TCRdb copy is limited to in-frame clones, with some not included. The V and J calls and the clone size are those of that table, but D and trimming were determined from the DNA. The table has some 140,000 clones, roughly 83% seen once.

The receptor was isolated from a woman between 55 and 75 years old with COVID-19, enrolled during active disease. The source material was peripheral blood. The chain recombines TRBV15 with TRBJ1-4; TRBD1 agrees at 7 bases. CDR3 bases: TGTGCCACCAGCAGAGACCCTCAGGGGGGACTGTTTTTT. Encoded protein: CATSRDPQGGLFF.